A single sample gave rise to the 14 T cell receptor beta chains below, sequenced in a study of blood T cell repertoires in COVID-19. The data were produced by immunoSEQ multiplex PCR, yet TCRdb's version contains in-frame clones alone and is incomplete. The sample has under 250,000 clones, around 86% seen once; the top ten hold 5.5% to 7.5%. Specimen: peripheral blood. These receptors all come from a woman in her 70s with active or convalescent COVID-19.

The chain is built from TRBV3-1 (or the pseudogene TRBV3-2) and TRBJ2-4; TRBD1 agrees at 8 bases. The CDR3 consists of 13 residues. Germline V gene lookup returns CDR1 LGHDT and CDR2 YNNKEL (reference sequence). The V and J ends lost 6 bases and 6 bases, in that order; junction bases with no gene match: 4. The CDR3 nucleotides read TGTGCCAGCAGTCCGGACAGGGCAAACATTCAGTACTTC. Translation gives CASSPDRANIQYF.

The rearrangement links TRBV5-4 to TRBJ1-6; weak D call: TRBD1 (6 bases). V lost 2 bases, J lost 6 bases, and 18 bases lay in between. CDR1 is SGHNT and CDR2 is YYREEE in the germline V gene (reference sequence). This CDR3 is 17 amino acids long. CDR3 sequence (DNA): TGTGCCAGCAGCTTTAAAACCACAGGGATCGCTAATTCACCCCTCCACTTT. Translated: CASSFKTTGIANSPLHF.

J is TRBJ1-4 and V is TRBV5-5, with D possibly TRBD1 on 6 matching bases. The CDR3 sequence is 14 residues long. In germline, CDR1 is SGHKS, CDR2 YYEKEE (reference sequence). The V gene lost 2 bases and the J gene lost 8 bases, with 13 bases spanning the gap. The CDR3 is CASSFPDQGEKLFF. The CDR3, as DNA: TGTGCCAGCAGCTTTCCTGACCAGGGGGAAAAACTGTTTTTT.

J is TRBJ1-2 and V is TRBV6-5; D remains unclear. Germline V gene sequence: CDR1 MNHEY, CDR2 SVGAGI. Trimming shortened V by 0 bases and J by 2 bases, and 7 bases separated the two germline ends. This CDR3 is built from 14 residues. CDR3 bases: TGTGCCAGCAGTTACTCTTCCAGAAACTATGGCTACACCTTC. It codes for CASSYSSRNYGYTF.

The chain links TRBV7-2 to TRBJ2-5; D not resolved. The germline CDR1 and CDR2 sequences are SGHTA and FQGNSA. There are 15 residues in the CDR3. V was shortened by 5 bases and J by 1 base, with 14 bases between the two germline ends. The CDR3 nucleotides read TGTGCCAGCAGCCCTGTTTACAGTCCCCAAGAGACCCAGTACTTC. Its protein is CASSPVYSPQETQYF.

The rearrangement joins TRBV6-5 to TRBJ1-1; TRBD1 agrees at 7 bases. This CDR3 is 14 amino acids long. CDR1 and CDR2 from the germline V gene are MNHEY and SVGAGI. The V and J ends lost 6 bases and 6 bases, in that order; junction bases with no gene match: 10. The CDR3 sequence: CASSRRQGRAEAFF. In nucleotides, the CDR3 is TGTGCCAGCAGCCGGAGACAGGGAAGGGCTGAAGCTTTCTTT.

The CDR3 here is CASSPTPGQGTSPLHF. The CDR3 DNA reads as TGCGCCAGCAGCCCAACCCCGGGACAGGGGACGTCACCCCTCCACTTT. J is TRBJ1-6 and V is TRBV4-3, with 10 bases identical to TRBD1. CDR1 and CDR2 from the germline V gene are LGHNA and YSLEER. After removal of 4 bases from V and 10 bases from J, the junction contained 10 bases not matched to a gene. CDR3 size: 16 residues.

This clone was found once. The chain couples TRBV15 to TRBJ1-4; D gene unclear. Germline V gene lookup returns CDR1 LNHNV and CDR2 YYDKDF (reference sequence). The ends were cut back, 0 bases at V and 0 bases at J, with 8 bases in the middle. The CDR3 spans 16 residues. CDR3 DNA: TGTGCCACCAGCAGAGATCAGGCCGCAACTAATGAAAAACTGTTTTTT. Translation gives CATSRDQAATNEKLFF.

CDR3 DNA sequence: TGTGCCAGCAGCCGGGACACGAACTATGGCTACACCTTC. Its translation is CASSRDTNYGYTF. The chain has TRBV12-3 or TRBV12-4 and TRBJ1-2; D is perhaps TRBD1 (6 bases). Trimming took off 6 bases at V and 2 bases at J, with 10 bases between the two ends. This CDR3 spans 13 amino acids.

This chain joins TRBV7-9 and TRBJ2-5, with D possibly matching TRBD2 (5 bases). V was trimmed by 5 bases and J by 2 bases, leaving 15 bases between them. Per germline, CDR1 SEHNR and CDR2 FQNEAQ (reference sequence). The CDR3 loop spans 15 amino acids. The CDR3 is CASSLPGRGQETQYF. The CDR3 nucleotides read TGTGCCAGCAGCCTCCCAGGAAGAGGGCAAGAGACCCAGTACTTC.

The V gene is TRBV7-9, the J gene TRBJ2-7, with D unresolved. The CDR3 extends over 12 amino acids. V was cut by 1 base and J by 4 bases, with 5 bases left in between. Germline V gene sequence: CDR1 SEHNR, CDR2 FQNEAQ (reference sequence). CDR3 residues: CASSLVVYEQYF. The CDR3, as DNA: TGTGCCAGCAGCTTAGTAGTATACGAGCAGTACTTC.

The chain recombines TRBV10-2 with TRBJ1-4, with D possibly being TRBD1 (5 bases). Germline values: CDR1 WSHSY, CDR2 SAAADI. CDR3 size: 12 residues. Deletions cut 8 bases from V and 6 bases from J, with 10 bases between. The CDR3 region has the DNA TGCGCCAGCGGCGGGGGATATGAAAAACTGTTTTTT. It yields the protein CASGGGYEKLFF.

The V gene is TRBV18, the J gene TRBJ2-2, with 7 bases matching TRBD1. Germline V gives CDR1 KGHSH, CDR2 LQKENI. The CDR3 has 15 amino acids. V lost 4 bases to trimming and J lost 3 bases; unmatched junction nucleotides: 5. The DNA of the CDR3 is TGTGCCAGCTCACGAGACCAGGGGGACACCGGGGAGCTGTTTTTT. Its translation is CASSRDQGDTGELFF.

The chain uses TRBV28 and TRBJ1-2; D gene unclear. The V end was cut by 6 bases, the J end by 6 bases, with 11 bases between. Germline V gene lookup returns CDR1 MDHEN and CDR2 SYDVKM. This CDR3 is 12 amino acids long. The CDR3 protein is CASSHRGDGYTF. CDR3 DNA sequence: TGTGCCAGCAGCCATAGAGGCGATGGCTACACCTTC.